Here is one T cell receptor beta chain with its context. Some clones are missing from TCRdb's copy, which holds only in-frame ones; the method was immunoSEQ multiplex PCR. The sample holds about 170,000 clones, about 80% seen once. The source of the sample is a study of blood T cell repertoires in COVID-19. In the study overall: Spain, Italy and the United States supplied samples that represented acute and convalescent COVID-19.

The CDR3 covers 14 residues. The V segment lost 4 bases and the J segment 6 bases; nucleotides outside the gene matches: 5. Germline CDR1 SGHRS, CDR2 YFSETQ. V usage is TRBV5-1 and J usage is TRBJ1-4, with 8 bases identical to TRBD1. This TCR derives from a woman older than 75 with acute or convalescent COVID-19. The sample was peripheral blood. The CDR3 DNA follows: TGCGCCAGCAGCATTGACAGGGGCGATGAAAAACTGTTTTTT. It encodes CASSIDRGDEKLFF.